This TCR beta chain was obtained from a study of shared clonotypes between healthy human individuals. The wider study: CD4 naive and CD4 memory each took three plates per donor, while CD8 naive took two and CD8 memory one.

Libraries were prepared by immunoSEQ multiplex PCR; TCRdb keeps only in-frame clonotypes and omits some of them. The sample has around 940,000 clones, roughly 72% seen once. As regards this clone: Its antigen remains unknown.

V was shortened by 3 bases and J by 6 bases, with 14 bases between the two germline ends. CDR3 size: 14 residues. In germline, CDR1 is MGHDK, CDR2 SYGVNS. Nashville, Tennessee was home to all donors, who were Caucasian adults. CD4+ cells were split into CD45RA+ naive and CD45RA-negative memory subsets. General study points: Among the subsets, naive ones generally showed larger estimated richness than memory ones.

The TCR sequence derives from a man aged 18 to 29 in good health. Sequencing input: memory CD4+ T cells sorted from blood. Noted subset: CD45RA-negative fraction. This rearrangement joins TRBV25-1 to TRBJ1-2, with D maybe TRBD1 (5 bases). The CDR3 loop is CASSDPGPGNGYTF. The CDR3 bases are TGTGCCAGCAGTGATCCAGGGCCAGGCAATGGCTACACCTTC.